This T cell receptor beta chain is from a study of cytomegalovirus exposure and HLA in healthy donors. The PCR made use of 60 Vbeta and 13 Jbeta primers. Assay: immunoSEQ multiplex PCR; the TCRdb copy retains only in-frame clones and omits some. The sample shows about 110,000 clones, roughly 73% of them seen only once. Details on this clone: Its antigen remains unknown.

The CDR3 spans 15 residues. V shed 1 base and J 3 bases; nucleotides not matched to a gene: 1. Germline V gene lookup returns CDR1 LGHNT and CDR2 FRNRAP. General study findings and limits: TRBV6-2, TRBV6-3 and some other V segments were excluded as indistinguishable.

The sequencing sample was made of PBMCs. This TCR was recovered from a man aged 35 to 55 in good health and CMV-seronegative. This chain connects TRBV12-5 to TRBJ1-2, with 11 nucleotides matching TRBD1. CDR3: CASGLGDRGDYGYTF. The CDR3 region has the DNA TGTGCTAGTGGTTTGGGGGACAGGGGGGACTATGGCTACACCTTC.